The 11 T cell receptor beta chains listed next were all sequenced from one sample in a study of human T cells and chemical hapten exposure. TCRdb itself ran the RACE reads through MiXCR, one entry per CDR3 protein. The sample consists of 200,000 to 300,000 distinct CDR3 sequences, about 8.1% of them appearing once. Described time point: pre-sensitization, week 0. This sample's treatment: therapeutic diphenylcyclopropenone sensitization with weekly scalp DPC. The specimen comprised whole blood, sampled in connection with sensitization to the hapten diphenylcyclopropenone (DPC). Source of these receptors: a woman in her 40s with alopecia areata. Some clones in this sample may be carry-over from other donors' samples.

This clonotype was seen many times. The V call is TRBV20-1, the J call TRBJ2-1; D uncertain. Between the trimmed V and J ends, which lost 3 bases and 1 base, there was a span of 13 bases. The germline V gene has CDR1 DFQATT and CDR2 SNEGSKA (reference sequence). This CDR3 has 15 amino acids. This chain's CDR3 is CSASPSESSYNEQFF. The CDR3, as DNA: TGCAGTGCTAGCCCATCTGAGAGTTCCTACAATGAGCAGTTCTTC.

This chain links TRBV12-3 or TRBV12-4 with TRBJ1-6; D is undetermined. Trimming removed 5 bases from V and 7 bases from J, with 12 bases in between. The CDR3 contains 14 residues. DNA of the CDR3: TGTGCCAGCAGTCGACGGCGGTGGAATTCACCCCTCCACTTT. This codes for CASSRRRWNSPLHF.

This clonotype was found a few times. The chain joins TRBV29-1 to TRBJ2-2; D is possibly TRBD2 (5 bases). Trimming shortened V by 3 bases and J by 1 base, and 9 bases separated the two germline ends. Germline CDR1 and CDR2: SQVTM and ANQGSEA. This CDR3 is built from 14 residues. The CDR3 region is CSVDIGGNTGELFF. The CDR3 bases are TGCAGCGTTGACATAGGAGGGAACACCGGGGAGCTGTTTTTT.

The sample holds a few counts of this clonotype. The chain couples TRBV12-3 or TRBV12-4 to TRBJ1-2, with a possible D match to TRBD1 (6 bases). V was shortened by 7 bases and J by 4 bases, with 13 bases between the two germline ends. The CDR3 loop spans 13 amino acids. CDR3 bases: TGTGCCAGCACCGAATCGGGGGCCTATGGCTACACCTTC. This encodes CASTESGAYGYTF.

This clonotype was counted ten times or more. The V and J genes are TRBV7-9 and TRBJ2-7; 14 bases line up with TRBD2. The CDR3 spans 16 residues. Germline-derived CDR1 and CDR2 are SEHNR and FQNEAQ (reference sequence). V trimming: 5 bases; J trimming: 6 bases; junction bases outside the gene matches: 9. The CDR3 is CASSPRLAGGPSEQYF. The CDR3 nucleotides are TGTGCCAGCAGCCCGAGACTAGCGGGAGGGCCTAGCGAGCAGTACTTC.

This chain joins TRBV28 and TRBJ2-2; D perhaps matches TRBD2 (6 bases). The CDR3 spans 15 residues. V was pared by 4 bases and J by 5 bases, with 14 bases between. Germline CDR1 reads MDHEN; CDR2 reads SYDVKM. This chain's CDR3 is CASSSTRRATGELFF. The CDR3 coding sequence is TGTGCCAGCAGTTCGACTAGGAGGGCAACCGGGGAGCTGTTTTTT.

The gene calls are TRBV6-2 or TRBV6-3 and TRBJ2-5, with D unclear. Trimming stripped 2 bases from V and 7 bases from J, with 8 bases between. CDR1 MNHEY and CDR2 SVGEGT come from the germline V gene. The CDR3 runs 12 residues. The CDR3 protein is CASSYKVGTQYF. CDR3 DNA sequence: TGTGCCAGCAGTTACAAGGTGGGGACCCAGTACTTC.

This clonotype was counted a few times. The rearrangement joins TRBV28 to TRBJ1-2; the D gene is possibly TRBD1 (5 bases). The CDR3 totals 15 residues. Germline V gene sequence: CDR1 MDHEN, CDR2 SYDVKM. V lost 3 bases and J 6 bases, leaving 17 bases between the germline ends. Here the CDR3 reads CASSLQGRRGHGYTF. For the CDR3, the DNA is TGTGCCAGCAGTTTGCAGGGCAGGCGGGGTCATGGCTACACCTTC.

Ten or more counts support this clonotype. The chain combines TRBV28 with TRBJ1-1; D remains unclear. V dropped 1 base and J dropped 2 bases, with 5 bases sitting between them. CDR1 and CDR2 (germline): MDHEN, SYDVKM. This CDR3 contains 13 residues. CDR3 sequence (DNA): TGTGCCAGCAGTTTATCACTAAACACTGAAGCTTTCTTT. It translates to CASSLSLNTEAFF.

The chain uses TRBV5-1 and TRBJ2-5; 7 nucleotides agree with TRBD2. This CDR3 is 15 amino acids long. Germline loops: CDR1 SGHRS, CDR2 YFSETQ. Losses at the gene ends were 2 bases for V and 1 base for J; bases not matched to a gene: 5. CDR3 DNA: TGCGCCAGCAGCTTCTCCCCGGGAGGCCAAGAGACCCAGTACTTC. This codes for CASSFSPGGQETQYF.

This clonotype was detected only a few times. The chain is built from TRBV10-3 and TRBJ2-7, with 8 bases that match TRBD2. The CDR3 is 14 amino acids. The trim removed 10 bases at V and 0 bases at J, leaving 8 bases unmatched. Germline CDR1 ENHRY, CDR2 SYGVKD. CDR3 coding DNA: TGTGCCACCGCTGAGCGGGAGACCTCCTACGAGCAGTACTTC. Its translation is CATAERETSYEQYF.